A single sample is the source of the 4 T cell receptor beta chains below, sequenced in a study of molecular identifiers for immune sequencing clone quantification (dated by TCRdb to the late 2010s). Receptors were amplified or captured by PCR. This sample was sequenced with a NextSeq 500. TCRdb's own reprocessing of the public reads used fastp at Q25 and MiXCR and kept productive beta chains. Each entry merges the rows of one CDR3 protein and shows their most common DNA and genes. Within this sample are around 320,000 distinct CDR3 sequences, with roughly a quarter of them counted one time only. The ten largest clones add up to about 0.71% of the sample. Sample: naive CD8+ T cells from blood, with Jurkat cell RNA spiked in. The intended sense of this specimen's cell subset or site label: FACS-sorted CD8+CD4-CCR7+CD45RA+ naive T cells. These receptors all stem from a human donor in good health. Some libraries in this study had Jurkat cell RNA spiked in.

This clonotype was counted only a few times. The chain uses TRBV25-1 and TRBJ2-7; D is perhaps TRBD1 (6 bases). Germline-derived CDR1 and CDR2 are MGHDK and SYGVNS. V lost 9 bases, J lost 4 bases, and 13 bases lay in between. CDR3 length: 12 residues. DNA for the CDR3: TGTGCCAGTCGGCAGGGGAATTACGAGCAGTACTTC. This translates into CASRQGNYEQYF.

This chain uses TRBV28 with TRBJ2-6, with D possibly matching TRBD1 (6 bases). The V end was cut by 6 bases, the J end by 0 bases, with 6 bases between. The CDR3 runs to 14 residues. From germline, CDR1 is MDHEN and CDR2 SYDVKM. The CDR3 here is CASRGGSGANVLTF. In DNA form, the CDR3 reads TGTGCCAGCAGAGGGGGCTCTGGGGCCAACGTCCTGACTTTC.

This clonotype was counted ten times or more. The chain joins TRBV4-1 to TRBJ1-1; 11 nucleotides agree with TRBD1. CDR1 MGHRA and CDR2 YSYEKL come from the germline V gene. The CDR3 is 14 amino acids. V shed 4 bases, J shed 7 bases, and the junction held 5 bases outside the gene matches. This CDR3 reads CASSPGQGASEAFF. CDR3 DNA: TGCGCCAGCAGCCCCGGACAGGGGGCGAGTGAAGCTTTCTTT.

This clonotype appeared a few times. The chain has TRBV5-4 and TRBJ2-7; TRBD1 is a possible D gene (6 bases). Germline values: CDR1 SGHNT, CDR2 YYREEE (reference sequence). This CDR3 is built from 15 residues. The germline V and J ends were trimmed by 0 bases and 2 bases, with 12 bases remaining between them. CDR3 region: CASSLDQGLTYEQYF. The CDR3 DNA reads TGTGCCAGCAGCTTGGACCAGGGGCTAACCTACGAGCAGTACTTC.